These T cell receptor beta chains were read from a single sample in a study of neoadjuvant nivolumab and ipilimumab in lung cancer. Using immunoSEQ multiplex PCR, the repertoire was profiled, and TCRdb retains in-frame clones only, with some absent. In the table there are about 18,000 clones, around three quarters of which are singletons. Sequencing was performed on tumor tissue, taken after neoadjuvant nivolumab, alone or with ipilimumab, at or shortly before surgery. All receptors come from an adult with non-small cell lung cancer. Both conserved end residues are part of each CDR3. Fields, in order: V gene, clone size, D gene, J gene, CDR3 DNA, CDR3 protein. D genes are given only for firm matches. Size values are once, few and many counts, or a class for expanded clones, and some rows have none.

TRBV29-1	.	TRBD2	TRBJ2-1	TGCAGCGTCCAGGGACTAGCGGACAATGAGCAGTTCTTC	CSVQGLADNEQFF
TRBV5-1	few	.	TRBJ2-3	TGCGCCAGCAGCTTTATGTCCACAGATACGCAGTATTTT	CASSFMSTDTQYF
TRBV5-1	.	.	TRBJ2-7	TGCGCCAGCAGCTTGGGCGACTTGCCCGCGGGCGAGCAGTACTTC	CASSLGDLPAGEQYF
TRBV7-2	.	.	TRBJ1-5	TGTGCCAGCAGCTTAGTGAGCGATCAGCCCCAGCATTTT	CASSLVSDQPQHF
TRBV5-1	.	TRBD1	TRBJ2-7	TGCGCCAGCAGGCTATCAGGGGGTCCCTACGAGCAGTACTTC	CASRLSGGPYEQYF
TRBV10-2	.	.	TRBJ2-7	TGCGCCAGCAGCCGGGTGTGGGGGGCCGAGCAGTACTTC	CASSRVWGAEQYF
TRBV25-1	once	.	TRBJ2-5	TGTGCCAGCAGTGAATTGGAGTCACGCAGGACCCAGTACTTC	CASSELESRRTQYF
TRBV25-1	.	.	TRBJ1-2	TGTGCCAGCAGTGAGGCGATGAGGTACACCTTC	CASSEAMRYTF
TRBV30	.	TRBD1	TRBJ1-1	TGTGCCTGGTTGGGACAGGGTCTGAACACTGAAGCTTTCTTT	CAWLGQGLNTEAFF
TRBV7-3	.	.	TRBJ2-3	TGTGCCAGCAGCGAGGGACACAGCACAGATACGCAGTATTTT	CASSEGHSTDTQYF
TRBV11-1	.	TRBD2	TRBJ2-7	TGTGCCAGCAGCCGAACTAGCGGGAGCACCTACGAGCAGTACTTC	CASSRTSGSTYEQYF
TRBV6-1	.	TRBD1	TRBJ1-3	TGTGCCAGCAGTGAAACAGGGGCCTTCTCTGGAAACACCATATATTTT	CASSETGAFSGNTIYF
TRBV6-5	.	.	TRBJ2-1	TGTGCCAGCAGTTACGGGAAGCAGGGGCAGTTCTTC	CASSYGKQGQFF
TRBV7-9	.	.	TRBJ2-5	TGTGCCAGCACACAAGGGCGAATAGAGACCCAGTACTTC	CASTQGRIETQYF
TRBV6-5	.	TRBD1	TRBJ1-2	TGTGCCAGCAGTTACTCTCCAGGGACAGTGTATGGCTACACCTTC	CASSYSPGTVYGYTF
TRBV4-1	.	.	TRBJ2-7	TGCGCCAGCAGCCAAGATGACAGCCAAACCGAGCAGTACTTC	CASSQDDSQTEQYF
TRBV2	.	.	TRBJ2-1	TGTGCCAGCAGCGTGTCCGAGGGTTGGATTGAGCAGTTCTTC	CASSVSEGWIEQFF
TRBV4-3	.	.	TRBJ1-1	TGCGCCAGCAGCCCGATTGGACTGACCGGGTACACTGAAGCTTTCTTT	CASSPIGLTGYTEAFF
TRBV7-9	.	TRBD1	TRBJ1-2	TGTGCCAGCAGCACCGAGGGGACAGGGCGCGGCTACACCTTC	CASSTEGTGRGYTF
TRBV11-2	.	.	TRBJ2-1	TGTGCCAGCAGCACTGACCCGAGTGGGAATGAGCAGTTCTTC	CASSTDPSGNEQFF
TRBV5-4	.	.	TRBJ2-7	TGTGCCAGCAGCTTCACAGGCAACCTGGGAGAGCAGTACTTC	CASSFTGNLGEQYF
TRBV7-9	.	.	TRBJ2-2	TGTGCCAGCAGCTTAGCCCTCAGGGACACCGGGGAGCTGTTTTTT	CASSLALRDTGELFF
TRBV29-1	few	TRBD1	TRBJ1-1	TGCAGCGTACAGGGGGCGAACACTGAAGCTTTCTTT	CSVQGANTEAFF
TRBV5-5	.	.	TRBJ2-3	TGTGCCAGCAGCTTGGAGACAGATACGCAGTATTTT	CASSLETDTQYF
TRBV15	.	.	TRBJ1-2	TGTGCCACCAGCAGATTACAGGTTGGCTATGGCTACACCTTC	CATSRLQVGYGYTF
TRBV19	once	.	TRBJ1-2	TGTGCCAGTAGTAAAACGCTGGCCTCCTCTGAGGGCTACACCTTC	CASSKTLASSEGYTF
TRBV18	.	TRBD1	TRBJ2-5	TGTGCCAGCTCACTGGGACAGGGGGTTACGCAGCAGTACTTC	CASSLGQGVTQQYF
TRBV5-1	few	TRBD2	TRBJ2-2	TGCGCCAGCAGCCGTTCGACTAGCGGGGGGACGGGGACCGGGGAGCTGTTTTTT	CASSRSTSGGTGTGELFF
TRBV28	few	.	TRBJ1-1	TGTGCCAGCAGTCCAAGTACAGAGAACACTGAAGCTTTCTTT	CASSPSTENTEAFF
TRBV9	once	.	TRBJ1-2	TGTGCCCGCGGTGAGAAGAAACGGAGAGGCTACACCTTC	CARGEKKRRGYTF
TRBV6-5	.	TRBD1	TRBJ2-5	TGTGCCAGCAGCAAACCCGGGACAGCAGAGACCCAGTACTTC	CASSKPGTAETQYF
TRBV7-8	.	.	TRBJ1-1	TGTGCCAGCAGCTCCAGGGCTATGAACACTGAAGCTTTCTTT	CASSSRAMNTEAFF
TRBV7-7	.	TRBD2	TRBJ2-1	TGTGCTAGCAGCCCCAGGACTAGCGGGAGTTCCTACAATGAGCAGTTCTTC	CASSPRTSGSSYNEQFF
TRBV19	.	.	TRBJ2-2	TGTGCCAGTAGTATCCTACAAAAGATTAACACCGGGGAGCTGTTTTTT	CASSILQKINTGELFF
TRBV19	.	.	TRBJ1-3	TGTGCCAGTAGTATATCGGCTCAGTACGGAAACACCATATATTTT	CASSISAQYGNTIYF
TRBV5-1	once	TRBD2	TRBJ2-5	TGCGCCAGCAGCTTGGTGGTAGCGGGAGGGACAGAGACCCAGTACTTC	CASSLVVAGGTETQYF
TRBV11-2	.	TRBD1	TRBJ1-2	TGTGCCAGCAGCACGGGACAGGGGGTCTATGGCTACACCTTC	CASSTGQGVYGYTF
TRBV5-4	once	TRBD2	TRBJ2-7	TGTGCCAGCAGCTTGTGGCTAGCGGGAGACGAGCAGTACTTC	CASSLWLAGDEQYF
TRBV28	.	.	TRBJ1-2	TGTGCCAGCAGTTCCCCCCGACGGGGCCACTATGGCTACACCTTC	CASSSPRRGHYGYTF
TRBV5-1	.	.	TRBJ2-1	TGCGCCAGCAGCTTGGCCGCAAACAGATTAGGGTCCAATGAGCAGTTCTTC	CASSLAANRLGSNEQFF
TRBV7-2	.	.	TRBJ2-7	TGTGCCAGCAGCTTGGCCCAGGGGCGGGAGCAGTACTTC	CASSLAQGREQYF
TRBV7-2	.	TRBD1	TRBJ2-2	TGTGCCAGCAGTTTGGACTTCCCAGGGGGCGGGGAGCTGTTTTTT	CASSLDFPGGGELFF
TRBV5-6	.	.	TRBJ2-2	TGTGCCAGCAGTCCACTGGTGTTTGCCGGGGAGCTGTTTTTT	CASSPLVFAGELFF
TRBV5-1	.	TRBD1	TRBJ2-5	TGCGCCAGCAGCTGGGACAGGTCGAACCAAGAGACCCAGTACTTC	CASSWDRSNQETQYF
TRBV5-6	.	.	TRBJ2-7	TGTGCCAGCAGCTTGGTGGCGGCTAGCCGGGTCGAGCAGTACTTC	CASSLVAASRVEQYF
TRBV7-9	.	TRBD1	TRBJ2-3	TGTGCCAGCAGCTTAGGGGACAGGGGGCTGGCAGATACGCAGTATTTT	CASSLGDRGLADTQYF
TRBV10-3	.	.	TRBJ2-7	TGTGCCAACTTGGACCCAGGGACCCACGAGCAGTACTTC	CANLDPGTHEQYF
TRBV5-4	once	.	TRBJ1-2	TGTGCCAGCAGCTTGGTTACGGGAGCCAGCTATGGCTACACCTTC	CASSLVTGASYGYTF
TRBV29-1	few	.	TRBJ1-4	TGCAGCGGACGTGGCATTGACGAAAAACTGTTTTTT	CSGRGIDEKLFF
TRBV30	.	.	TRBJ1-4	TGTGCCTGCAGTGAACCACACGAGCTGTTTTTT	CACSEPHELFF
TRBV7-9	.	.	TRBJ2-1	TGTGCCAGCAGCTTATGGTGGGCCCGGGACAATGAGCAGTTCTTC	CASSLWWARDNEQFF
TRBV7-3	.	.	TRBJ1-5	TGTGCCAGCAGCTTAAGCGACAGGACTAGCAATCAGCCCCAGCATTTT	CASSLSDRTSNQPQHF
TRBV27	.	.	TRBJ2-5	TGTGCCAGCAGTCCCCTCCTTACGTGGGGGTCCCAGTACTTC	CASSPLLTWGSQYF
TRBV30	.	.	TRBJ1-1	TGTGCCTGGAAGGCGGGCACTGAAGCTTTCTTT	CAWKAGTEAFF
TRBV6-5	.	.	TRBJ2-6	TGTGCCAGCAGGAATGACTTTTCTGGGGCCAACGTCCTGACTTTC	CASRNDFSGANVLTF
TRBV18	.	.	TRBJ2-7	TGTGCCAGCTCACCAAACTTTCAGGTAGTACACGAGCAGTACTTC	CASSPNFQVVHEQYF
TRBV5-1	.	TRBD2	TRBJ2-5	TGCGCCAGCAGCCTCAGCGGGAGCTGGGAGACCCAGTACTTC	CASSLSGSWETQYF